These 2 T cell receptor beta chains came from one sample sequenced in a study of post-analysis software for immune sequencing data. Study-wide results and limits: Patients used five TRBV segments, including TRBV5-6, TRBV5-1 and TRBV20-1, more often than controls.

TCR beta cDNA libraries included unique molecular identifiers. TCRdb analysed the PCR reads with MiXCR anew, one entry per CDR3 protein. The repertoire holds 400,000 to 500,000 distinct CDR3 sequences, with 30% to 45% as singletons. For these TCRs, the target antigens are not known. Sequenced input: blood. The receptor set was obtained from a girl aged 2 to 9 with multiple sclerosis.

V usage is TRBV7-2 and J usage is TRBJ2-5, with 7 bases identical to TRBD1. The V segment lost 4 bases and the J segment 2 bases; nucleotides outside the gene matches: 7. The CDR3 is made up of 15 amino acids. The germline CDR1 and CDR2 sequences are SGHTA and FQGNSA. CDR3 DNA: TGTGCCAGCAGCTCACAGGGGATGACGCAAGAGACCCAGTACTTC. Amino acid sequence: CASSSQGMTQETQYF.

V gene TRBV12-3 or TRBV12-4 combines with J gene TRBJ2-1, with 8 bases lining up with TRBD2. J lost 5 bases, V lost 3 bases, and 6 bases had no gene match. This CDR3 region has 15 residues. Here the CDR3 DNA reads TGTGCCAGCAGTTTTACCGGGAGGGCCCACAATGAGCAGTTCTTC. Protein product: CASSFTGRAHNEQFF.